This TCR beta chain was found in a study of T cell repertoires in cytomegalovirus infection (dated by TCRdb to between 2018 and 2020). For the wider study: Donor HLA type was relevant to the analysis, as public TCR beta signatures indicated carriage of CMV infection together with the matching HLA type.

What the study reported, not specific to this receptor: The ex vivo response was dominated by HLA-C-restricted CMV-specific TCR beta clonotypes, which also provided the single most frequent clonotype in two of eight donors. Carriers of CMV infection plus the relevant HLA type were discriminated by the cumulative frequency of public TCR beta family members in the study cohort and in an independent roughly 400-donor cohort.

Trimmed from V: 2 bases; trimmed from J: 10 bases; junction bases lacking a gene match: 7. The CDR3, cysteine through phenylalanine, is 13 amino acids long. CDR3 DNA only is kept here, 39 bases in frame from base 1. Per the germline V gene, MGHRA is the CDR1 and YSYEKL is the CDR2. For sequencing, an Illumina HiSeq 1500 was employed. The public reads were reanalyzed by TCRdb: fastp trimming at Q25, MiXCR alignment, in-frame beta chains only. Rows matching on CDR3 protein sequence are summarized as one entry with the most common DNA and genes. This sample lists approximately 500,000 distinct CDR3 sequences; 11% were detected once. The top ten clones comprise roughly 10% of the sample. This clonotype was counted at least ten times. Which antigen it targets is not known. The input lacks base qualities; no much larger clone sits a single base away.

The chain was built from TRBV4-1 and TRBJ1-1; TRBD1 agrees with 7 junctional bases. The material sequenced was PBMCs. The source of this sequence is a human donor in good health (CMV status not recorded). Some clones in this sample may be carry-over from other donors' samples. The DNA sequence reads TGCGCCAGCAGCCAAAACAGGGGAAATGTAGCTTTCTTT. It is translated as CASSQNRGNVAFF.